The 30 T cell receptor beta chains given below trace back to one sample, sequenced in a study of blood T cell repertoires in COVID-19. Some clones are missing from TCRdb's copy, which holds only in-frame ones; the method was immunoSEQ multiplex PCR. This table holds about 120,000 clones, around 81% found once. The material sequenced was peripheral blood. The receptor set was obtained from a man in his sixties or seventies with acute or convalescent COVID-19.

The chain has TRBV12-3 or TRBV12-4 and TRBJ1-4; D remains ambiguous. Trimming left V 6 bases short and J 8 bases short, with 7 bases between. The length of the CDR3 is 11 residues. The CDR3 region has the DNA TGTGCCAGCAGCAGATACGAAAAACTGTTTTTT. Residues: CASSRYEKLFF.

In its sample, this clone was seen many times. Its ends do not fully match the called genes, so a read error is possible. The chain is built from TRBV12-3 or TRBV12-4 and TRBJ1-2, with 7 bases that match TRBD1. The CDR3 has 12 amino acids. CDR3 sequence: CASSRGSWTGSF. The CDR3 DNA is TGTGCCAGCAGTCGTGGTAGCTGGACAGGCTCCTTC.

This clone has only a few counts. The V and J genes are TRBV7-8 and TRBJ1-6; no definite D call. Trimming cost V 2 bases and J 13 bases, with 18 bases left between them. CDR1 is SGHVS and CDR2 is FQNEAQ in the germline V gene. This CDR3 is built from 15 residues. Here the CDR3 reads CASSLFIRAGGPLHF. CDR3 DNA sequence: TGTGCCAGCAGCTTATTTATTCGGGCGGGAGGGCCCCTCCACTTT. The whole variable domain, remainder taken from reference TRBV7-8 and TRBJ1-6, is GAGVSQSPRYKVAKRGQDVALRCDPISGHVSLFWYQQALGQGPEFLTYFQNEAQLDKSGLPSDRFFAERPEGSVSTLKIQRTQQEDSAVYLCASSLFIRAGGPLHFGNGTRLTVT.

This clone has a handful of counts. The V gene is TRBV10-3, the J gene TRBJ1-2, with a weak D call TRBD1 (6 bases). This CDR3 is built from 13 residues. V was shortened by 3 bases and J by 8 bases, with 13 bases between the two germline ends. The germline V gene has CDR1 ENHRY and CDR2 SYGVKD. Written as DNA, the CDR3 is TGTGCCATCAGTGATTATCAGGGGCGCGGCTACACCTTC. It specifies CAISDYQGRGYTF.

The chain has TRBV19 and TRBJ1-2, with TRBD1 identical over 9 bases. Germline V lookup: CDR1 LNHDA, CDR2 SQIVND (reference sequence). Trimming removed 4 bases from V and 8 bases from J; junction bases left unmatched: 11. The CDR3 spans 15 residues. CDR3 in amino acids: CASSTTGTGSRGYTF. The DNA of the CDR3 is TGTGCCAGTAGTACAACCGGGACAGGGAGCCGGGGCTACACCTTC.

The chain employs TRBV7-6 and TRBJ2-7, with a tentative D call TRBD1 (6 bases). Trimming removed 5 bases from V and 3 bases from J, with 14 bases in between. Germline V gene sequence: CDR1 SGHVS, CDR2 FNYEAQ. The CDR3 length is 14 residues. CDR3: CASSPWTDNYEQYF. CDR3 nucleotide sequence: TGTGCCAGCAGCCCGTGGACAGACAACTACGAGCAGTACTTC.

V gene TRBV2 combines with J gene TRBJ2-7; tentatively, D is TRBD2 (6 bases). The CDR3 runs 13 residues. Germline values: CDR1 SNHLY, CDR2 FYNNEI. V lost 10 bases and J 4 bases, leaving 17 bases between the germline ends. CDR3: CAIQTGEGYEQYF. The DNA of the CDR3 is TGTGCCATTCAGACGGGGGAAGGATACGAGCAGTACTTC.

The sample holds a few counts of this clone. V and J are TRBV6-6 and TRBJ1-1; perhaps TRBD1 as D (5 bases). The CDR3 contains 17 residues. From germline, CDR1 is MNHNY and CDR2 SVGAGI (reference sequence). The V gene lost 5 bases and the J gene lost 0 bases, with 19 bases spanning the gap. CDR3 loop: CASSRPSLGLMNTEAFF. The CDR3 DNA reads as TGTGCCAGCAGTCGTCCTTCCCTGGGACTCATGAACACTGAAGCTTTCTTT.

For the CDR3, the DNA is TGCGCCAGCAGCCTGGGGGCCGGTATTGAAAAACTGTTTTTT. It specifies CASSLGAGIEKLFF. The genes are TRBV5-1 and TRBJ1-4; tentatively, D is TRBD1 (6 bases). The germline gives CDR1 SGHRS, CDR2 YFSETQ. The CDR3 totals 14 residues. Trimming left V 4 bases short and J 7 bases short, with 14 bases between.

The CDR3 sequence: CASRTRTGNYNEQFF. DNA for the CDR3: TGTGCCAGCAGGACTCGAACAGGGAACTACAATGAGCAGTTCTTC. The chain couples TRBV27 to TRBJ2-1; tentatively, D is TRBD1 (6 bases). Germline-derived CDR1 and CDR2 are MNHEY and SMNVEV (reference sequence). V shed 6 bases and J shed 3 bases, with 15 bases lying between them. The CDR3 length is 15 residues.

The CDR3 region has the DNA TGTGCCAGCAGCCGGACAGGGTCCCAAGAGACCCAGTACTTC. Its translation: CASSRTGSQETQYF. J is TRBJ2-5 and V is TRBV4-2, with 8 bases aligning to TRBD1. With 4 bases clipped from V and 1 base from J, the junction kept 2 bases outside the gene matches. The CDR3 has 14 amino acids. Germline values: CDR1 LGHNA, CDR2 YNFKEQ.

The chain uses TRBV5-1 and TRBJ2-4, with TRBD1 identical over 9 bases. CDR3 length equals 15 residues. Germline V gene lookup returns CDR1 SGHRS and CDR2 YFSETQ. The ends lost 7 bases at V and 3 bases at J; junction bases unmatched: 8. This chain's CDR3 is CASWDREFSKNIQYF. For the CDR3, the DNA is TGCGCCAGCTGGGACAGGGAGTTTAGCAAAAACATTCAGTACTTC.

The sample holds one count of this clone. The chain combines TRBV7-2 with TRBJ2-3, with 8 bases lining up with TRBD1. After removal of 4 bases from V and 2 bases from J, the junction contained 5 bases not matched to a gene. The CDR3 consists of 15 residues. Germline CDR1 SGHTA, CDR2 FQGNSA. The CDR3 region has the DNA TGTGCCAGCAGCTCAGGACAGGGTCTCACAGATACGCAGTATTTT. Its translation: CASSSGQGLTDTQYF.

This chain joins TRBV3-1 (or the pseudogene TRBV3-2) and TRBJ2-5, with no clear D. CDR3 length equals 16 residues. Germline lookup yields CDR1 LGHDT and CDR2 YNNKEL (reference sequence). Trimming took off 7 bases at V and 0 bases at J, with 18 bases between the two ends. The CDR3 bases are TGTGCCAGCACCCCCTTTGTAGCTGGTTACCAAGAGACCCAGTACTTC. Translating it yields CASTPFVAGYQETQYF.

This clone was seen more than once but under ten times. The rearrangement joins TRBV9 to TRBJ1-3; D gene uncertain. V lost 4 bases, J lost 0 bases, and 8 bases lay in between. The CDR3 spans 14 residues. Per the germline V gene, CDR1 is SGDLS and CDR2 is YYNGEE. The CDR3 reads CASSPNHSGNTIYF. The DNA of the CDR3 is TGTGCCAGCAGCCCTAATCACTCTGGAAACACCATATATTTT.

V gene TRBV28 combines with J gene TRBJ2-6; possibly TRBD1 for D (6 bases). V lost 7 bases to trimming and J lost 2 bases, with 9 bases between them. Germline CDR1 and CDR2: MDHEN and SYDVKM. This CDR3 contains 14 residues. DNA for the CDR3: TGTGCCAGCAAAACAGGGACTGGGGCCAACGTCCTGACTTTC. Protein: CASKTGTGANVLTF.

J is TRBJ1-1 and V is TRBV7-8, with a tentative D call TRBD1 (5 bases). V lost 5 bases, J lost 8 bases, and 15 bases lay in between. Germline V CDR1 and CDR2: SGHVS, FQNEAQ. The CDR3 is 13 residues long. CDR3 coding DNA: TGTGCCAGCAGCCAAGGGGCGCTGACCGAAGCTTTCTTT. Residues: CASSQGALTEAFF.

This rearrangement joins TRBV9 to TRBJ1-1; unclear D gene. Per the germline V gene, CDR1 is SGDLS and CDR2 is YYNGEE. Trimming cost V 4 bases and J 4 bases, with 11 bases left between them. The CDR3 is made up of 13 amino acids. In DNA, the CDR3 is TGTGCCAGCAGCAACGGGAGAGCCACTGAAGCTTTCTTT. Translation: CASSNGRATEAFF.

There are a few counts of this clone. The CDR3 coding sequence is TGTGCCAGCAGTCTGAACAGCTATGGCTACACCTTC. It is translated as CASSLNSYGYTF. The V and J genes are TRBV5-6 and TRBJ1-2; D remains unclear. V shed 5 bases and J shed 4 bases, with 9 bases lying between them. CDR3 size: 12 residues. Germline V lookup: CDR1 SGHDT, CDR2 YYEEEE. Looking up the rest from reference TRBV5-6 and TRBJ1-2 gives the full variable domain: DAGVTQSPTHLIKTRGQQVTLRCSPKSGHDTVSWYQQALGQGPQFIFQYYEEEERQRGNFPDRFSGHQFPNYSSELNVNALLLGDSALYLCASSLNSYGYTFGSGTRLTVV.

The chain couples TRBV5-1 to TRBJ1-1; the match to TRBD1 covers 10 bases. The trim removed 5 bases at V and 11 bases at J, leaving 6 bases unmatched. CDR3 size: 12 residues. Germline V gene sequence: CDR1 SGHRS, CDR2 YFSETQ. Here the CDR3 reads CASRVDRGFAFF. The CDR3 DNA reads TGCGCCAGCAGGGTGGACAGGGGGTTTGCTTTCTTT.

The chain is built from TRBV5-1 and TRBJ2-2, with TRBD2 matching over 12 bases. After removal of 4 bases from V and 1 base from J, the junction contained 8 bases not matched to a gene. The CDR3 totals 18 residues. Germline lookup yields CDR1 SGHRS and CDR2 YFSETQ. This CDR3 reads CASSTPLAGGLNTGELFF. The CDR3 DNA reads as TGCGCCAGCAGCACTCCCCTAGCGGGGGGGCTGAACACCGGGGAGCTGTTTTTT.

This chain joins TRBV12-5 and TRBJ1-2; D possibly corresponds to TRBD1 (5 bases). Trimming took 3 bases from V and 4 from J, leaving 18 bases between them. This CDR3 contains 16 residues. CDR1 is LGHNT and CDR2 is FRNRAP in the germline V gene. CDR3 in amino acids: CASGFWGQGRSYGYTF. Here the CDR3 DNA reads TGTGCTAGTGGTTTTTGGGGCCAGGGAAGGTCCTATGGCTACACCTTC. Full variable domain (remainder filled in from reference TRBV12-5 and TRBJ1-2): DARVTQTPRHKVTEMGQEVTMRCQPILGHNTVFWYRQTMMQGLELLAYFRNRAPLDDSGMPKDRFSAEMPDATLATLKIQPSEPRDSAVYFCASGFWGQGRSYGYTFGSGTRLTVV.

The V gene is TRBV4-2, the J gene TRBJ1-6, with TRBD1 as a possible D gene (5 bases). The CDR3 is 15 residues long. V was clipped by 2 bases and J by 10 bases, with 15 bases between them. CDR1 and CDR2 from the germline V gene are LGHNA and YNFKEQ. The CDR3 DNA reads TGTGCCAGCAGCCAACTAGACAGAACCAACTCACCCCTCCACTTT. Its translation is CASSQLDRTNSPLHF.

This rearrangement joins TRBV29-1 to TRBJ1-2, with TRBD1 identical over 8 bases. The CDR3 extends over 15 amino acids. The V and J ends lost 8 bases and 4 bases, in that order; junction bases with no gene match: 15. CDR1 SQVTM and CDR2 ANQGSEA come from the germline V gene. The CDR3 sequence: CSTTVGTGKIYGYTF. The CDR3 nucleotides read TGCAGCACCACGGTCGGGACAGGAAAAATCTATGGCTACACCTTC.

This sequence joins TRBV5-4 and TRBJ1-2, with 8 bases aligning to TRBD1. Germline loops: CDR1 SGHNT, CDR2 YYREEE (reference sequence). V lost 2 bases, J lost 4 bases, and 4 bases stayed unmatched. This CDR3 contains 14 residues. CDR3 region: CASSFGQGPYGYTF. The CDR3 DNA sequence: TGTGCCAGCAGCTTCGGACAGGGACCCTATGGCTACACCTTC.

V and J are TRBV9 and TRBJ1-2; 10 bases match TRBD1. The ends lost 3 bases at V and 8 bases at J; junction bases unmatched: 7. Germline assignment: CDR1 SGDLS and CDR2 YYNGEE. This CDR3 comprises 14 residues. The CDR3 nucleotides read TGTGCCAGCAGCGCGGACAGGGGGGCCAGGGGCTACACCTTC. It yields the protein CASSADRGARGYTF.

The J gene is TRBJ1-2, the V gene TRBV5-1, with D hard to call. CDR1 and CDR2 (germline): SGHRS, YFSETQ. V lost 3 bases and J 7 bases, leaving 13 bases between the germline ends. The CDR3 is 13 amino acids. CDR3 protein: CASSSSVFSGYTF. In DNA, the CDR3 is TGCGCCAGCAGCTCATCGGTTTTTAGTGGCTACACCTTC.

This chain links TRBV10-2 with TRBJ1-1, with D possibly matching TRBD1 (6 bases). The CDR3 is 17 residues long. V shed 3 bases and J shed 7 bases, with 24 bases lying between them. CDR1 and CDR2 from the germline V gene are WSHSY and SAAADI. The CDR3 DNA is TGCGCCAGCAGTGACCCGAGAACCGGGACACGACGCATTGAAGCTTTCTTT. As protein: CASSDPRTGTRRIEAFF.

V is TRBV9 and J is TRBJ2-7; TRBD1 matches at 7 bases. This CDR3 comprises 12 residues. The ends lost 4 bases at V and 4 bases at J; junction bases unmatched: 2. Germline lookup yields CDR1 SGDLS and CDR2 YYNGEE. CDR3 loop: CASSRDSYEQYF. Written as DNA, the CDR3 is TGTGCCAGCAGCCGGGACAGTTACGAGCAGTACTTC.

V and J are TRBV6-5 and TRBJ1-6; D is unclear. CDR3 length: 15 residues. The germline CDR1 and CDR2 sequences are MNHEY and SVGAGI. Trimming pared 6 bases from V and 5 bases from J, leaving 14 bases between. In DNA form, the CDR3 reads TGTGCCAGCAGAGACCCGAGCGGGAATAATTCACCCCTCCACTTT. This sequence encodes CASRDPSGNNSPLHF.